What follows are 5 T cell receptor beta chains derived from one specimen sequenced in a study of shared clonotypes between healthy human individuals. Profiling relied on immunoSEQ multiplex PCR, and the TCRdb table lists in-frame clones only, not all of them. This repertoire shows roughly 700,000 clones, 74% found once; its top ten account for roughly 1.7%. Sequenced sample: memory CD4+ T cells sorted from blood. The subset is: CD45RA-negative fraction. Every receptor here comes from a woman between 25 and 40 years old in good health.

This clone was detected only once. The chain employs TRBV14 and TRBJ1-2; D gene ambiguous. Germline assignment: CDR1 SGHDN and CDR2 FVKESK. This CDR3 spans 16 amino acids. Trimming cost V 1 base and J 9 bases, with 21 bases left between them. The DNA for the CDR3 is TGTGCCAGCAGCCAAGCGGAATATCCCCTCTACCGGAGCTACACCTTC. As protein: CASSQAEYPLYRSYTF.

This chain links TRBV7-8 with TRBJ2-7, with 9 bases that match TRBD1. The CDR3 has 15 residues. Germline CDR1 reads SGHVS; CDR2 reads FQNEAQ. V lost 7 bases and J lost 5; bases outside the gene matches: 12. The CDR3 here is CASTTGTGNFHEQYF. The CDR3 region has the DNA TGTGCCAGCACCACAGGGACAGGGAATTTTCACGAGCAGTACTTC.

The V gene is TRBV5-1, the J gene TRBJ2-1; no definite D call. The germline gives CDR1 SGHRS, CDR2 YFSETQ. The CDR3 loop spans 17 amino acids. V dropped 0 bases and J dropped 8 bases, with 21 bases sitting between them. The CDR3 sequence: CASSLEPISRLGYEQFF. The DNA for the CDR3 is TGCGCCAGCAGCTTGGAACCTATCTCGAGACTTGGTTATGAGCAGTTCTTC.

The J gene is TRBJ1-2, the V gene TRBV7-2, with 9 positions matching TRBD1. Germline CDR1 SGHTA, CDR2 FQGNSA. With V trimmed by 1 base and J by 4 bases, 4 bases remained unmatched. CDR3 length equals 15 residues. CDR3 amino acids: CASSLGTGEGYGYTF. The DNA for the CDR3 is TGTGCCAGCAGCTTAGGGACAGGGGAAGGCTATGGCTACACCTTC. Using reference TRBV7-2 and TRBJ1-2 for the parts outside the CDR3, the full variable domain is GAGVSQSPSNKVTEKGKDVELRCDPISGHTALYWYRQSLGQGLEFLIYFQGNSAPDKSGLPSDRFSAERTGGSVSTLTIQRTQQEDSAVYLCASSLGTGEGYGYTFGSGTRLTVV.

The gene calls are TRBV10-3 and TRBJ2-1; 10 bases are shared with TRBD1. There are 14 residues in the CDR3. Trimming removed 9 bases from V and 5 bases from J; junction bases left unmatched: 7. Germline CDR1 and CDR2: ENHRY and SYGVKD. CDR3 sequence (DNA): TGTGCCATTCAGCGGGACAGGGGTAACAATGAGCAGTTCTTC. Protein product: CAIQRDRGNNEQFF.